This section outlines one TCR beta chain sequence together with its context. Its antigen remains unidentified. In germline, CDR1 is MNHNS, CDR2 SASEGT. This CDR3 comprises 14 residues. Trimming took 5 bases from V and 9 from J, leaving 20 bases between them. Only in-frame clones appear in the TCRdb table, and some are missing; sequencing was by immunoSEQ multiplex PCR. Seen here are around 56,000 clones, 80% to 90% observed once, and the top ten hold roughly 1.5%. The data were obtained in a study of CD4 T cells in relation to SARS-CoV-2 and coronaviruses. Whole-study results and caveats: Crossreactive clones expanded significantly less to SARS-CoV-2 than monoreactive clones.

Before the COVID-19 pandemic, during about 2010-2019, CD4+ T cells were taken from unexposed donors. Naive and memory CD4+ T cells came from enriched cryopreserved PBMCs. Input material: memory CD4+ T cells from PBMCs. This receptor was taken from a human donor in good health. The genes are TRBV6-1 and TRBJ2-7, with D perhaps TRBD1 (6 bases). CDR3 in DNA: TGTGCCAGCAGTTCGACAGGCGCAGTGGTGGGGCAGTACTTC. Its protein product is CASSSTGAVVGQYF.